This passage covers 31 T cell receptor beta chains from one sample sequenced in a study of cytomegalovirus exposure and HLA in healthy donors (dated by TCRdb to about 2017). The receptor library was made with the immunoSEQ multiplex PCR assay. TCRdb limited this immuneACCESS table to in-frame rearrangements with V and J called. A share of clones is missing; checked studies link under half to unresolved V genes, and the rest is unexplained. In all, the sample holds approximately 120,000 clones, and about nine tenths of those were seen once. The top ten hold more than 2% of the sample. Material for sequencing was PBMCs. These receptor sequences come from a woman aged 18 to 35 in good health and CMV-seronegative.

The chain joins TRBV5-1 to TRBJ2-7; no firm D call. The CDR3 spans 11 residues. The V end lost 6 bases, the J end lost 5 bases, and 9 bases lay between the germline ends. Germline-derived CDR1 and CDR2 are SGHRS and YFSETQ. The CDR3: CASTGFDEQYF. The CDR3, as DNA: TGCGCCAGCACGGGTTTTGACGAGCAGTACTTC.

This sequence joins TRBV7-6 and TRBJ2-1; D possibly corresponds to TRBD2 (5 bases). This CDR3 region has 17 residues. Germline-derived CDR1 and CDR2 are SGHVS and FNYEAQ. Trimming shortened V by 1 base and J by 0 bases, and 13 bases separated the two germline ends. The CDR3 coding sequence is TGTGCCAGCAGCTTAGAACTAGGACTGAGCTCCTACAATGAGCAGTTCTTC. This encodes CASSLELGLSSYNEQFF.

The CDR3 DNA follows: TGCGCCAGCAGCTTGGGGGACAGGCCGAACACTGAAGCTTTCTTT. The encoded protein is CASSLGDRPNTEAFF. The J gene is TRBJ1-1, the V gene TRBV5-1, with 8 bases that match TRBD1. Trimming at V came to 0 bases and at J to 1 base, leaving 2 bases not matched to a gene. CDR3 size: 15 residues. CDR1 and CDR2 (germline): SGHRS, YFSETQ.

This chain connects TRBV19 to TRBJ1-5; TRBD1 is a possible D gene (5 bases). V shed 0 bases and J shed 4 bases, with 10 bases lying between them. The CDR3 has 15 amino acids. Germline lookup yields CDR1 LNHDA and CDR2 SQIVND (reference sequence). The CDR3: CASSIDWSGNQPQHF. The CDR3, as DNA: TGTGCCAGTAGTATAGATTGGTCAGGGAATCAGCCCCAGCATTTT.

The CDR3 sequence is CASSQAEGKGSYEQYF. In DNA form, the CDR3 reads TGTGCCAGCAGCCAAGCGGAGGGAAAGGGATCCTACGAGCAGTACTTC. The V and J genes are TRBV4-2 and TRBJ2-7; tentative D call: TRBD2 (6 bases). In germline, CDR1 is LGHNA, CDR2 YNFKEQ. The V end lost 1 base, the J end lost 1 base, and 14 bases lay between the germline ends. The CDR3 is 16 residues long.

This clone was observed a handful of times. The genes are TRBV18 and TRBJ1-4, with D perhaps matching TRBD1 (6 bases). This CDR3 has 13 amino acids. The germline V gene encodes CDR1 KGHSH and CDR2 LQKENI. The V end was cut by 7 bases, the J end by 8 bases, with 14 bases between. CDR3 in DNA: TGTGCCAGCTGCCGGGCAGGGGACGAAAAACTGTTTTTT. Protein product: CASCRAGDEKLFF. Combining the CDR3 with reference TRBV18 and TRBJ1-4 gives the whole variable domain NAGVMQNPRHLVRRRGQEARLRCSPMKGHSHVYWYRQLPEEGLKFMVYLQKENIIDESGMPKERFSAEFPKEGPSILRIQQVVRGDSAAYFCASCRAGDEKLFFGSGTQLSVL.

The V call is TRBV5-1, the J call TRBJ2-1; 7 bases match TRBD2. Germline V gene lookup returns CDR1 SGHRS and CDR2 YFSETQ. There are 15 residues in the CDR3. V lost 1 base, J lost 3 bases, and 4 bases stayed unmatched. CDR3 in DNA: TGCGCCAGCAGCTTGCGGGGGGACGGCTACAATGAGCAGTTCTTC. It encodes CASSLRGDGYNEQFF.

The chain has TRBV28 and TRBJ2-7, with D possibly being TRBD1 (6 bases). Germline V gene lookup returns CDR1 MDHEN and CDR2 SYDVKM. The V gene lost 6 bases and the J gene lost 0 bases, with 9 bases spanning the gap. CDR3 length: 13 amino acids. In nucleotides, the CDR3 is TGTGCCAGCAGCGTAGGGGGCTCCTACGAGCAGTACTTC. It encodes CASSVGGSYEQYF.

The chain employs TRBV10-2 and TRBJ2-1; perhaps TRBD2 as D (5 bases). This CDR3 contains 10 residues. With 6 bases removed from V and 13 bases from J, the gap between germline ends came to 10 bases. Per the germline V gene, CDR1 is WSHSY and CDR2 is SAAADI. CDR3 nucleotide sequence: TGCGCCAGCAGCGAACTAGTCCAGTTCTTC. Translating it yields CASSELVQFF.

CDR3: CASSTDRGYEQYF. The CDR3 nucleotides are TGTGCCAGCAGCACGGACAGGGGGTACGAGCAGTACTTC. The chain is built from TRBV5-5 and TRBJ2-7, with 10 bases matching TRBD1. V trimming: 4 bases; J trimming: 4 bases; junction bases outside the gene matches: 2. Germline CDR1 SGHKS, CDR2 YYEKEE (reference sequence). This CDR3 is built from 13 residues.

This clone was observed a handful of times. This chain connects TRBV15 to TRBJ2-7; 9 nucleotides match TRBD1. CDR1 LNHNV and CDR2 YYDKDF come from the germline V gene (reference sequence). V was pared by 3 bases and J by 6 bases, with 9 bases of the junction left unmatched. The CDR3 runs 15 residues. The CDR3 region has the DNA TGTGCCACCAGCAGCTCCGGGACAGGGACCTCCGAGCAGTACTTC. As protein: CATSSSGTGTSEQYF.

CDR3 protein: CASSGVGGADEKLFF. CDR3 nucleotide sequence: TGTGCCAGCAGTGGGGTGGGGGGGGCTGATGAAAAACTGTTTTTT. This chain connects TRBV6-5 to TRBJ1-4; D perhaps matches TRBD1 (6 bases). Per germline, CDR1 MNHEY and CDR2 SVGAGI. Trimming removed 5 bases from V and 6 bases from J, with 16 bases in between. The length of the CDR3 is 15 residues.

The chain uses TRBV5-4 and TRBJ2-7; D gene ambiguous. Trimming cost V 0 bases and J 0 bases, with 7 bases left between them. The CDR3 is made up of 14 amino acids. Germline V CDR1 and CDR2: SGHNT, YYREEE (reference sequence). The CDR3 region has the DNA TGTGCCAGCAGCTTGGCTTCAGACTCCTACGAGCAGTACTTC. Its protein product is CASSLASDSYEQYF.

CDR3 DNA sequence: TGTGCCAGCAGTGAAGGGACAGGGCCTTACGAGCAGTACTTC. This translates into CASSEGTGPYEQYF. The chain links TRBV6-4 to TRBJ2-7, with 9 bases lining up with TRBD1. This CDR3 is built from 14 residues. The trim removed 3 bases at V and 4 bases at J, leaving 4 bases unmatched. CDR1 and CDR2 (germline): MRHNA, SNTAGT.

V and J are TRBV19 and TRBJ2-2; weak D call: TRBD2 (6 bases). CDR1 and CDR2 from the germline V gene are LNHDA and SQIVND (reference sequence). Trimming removed 7 bases from V and 5 bases from J, with 14 bases in between. CDR3 length equals 14 residues. As DNA, the CDR3 is TGTGCCAGTATGCGGGGAAAGGGGACCGGGGAGCTGTTTTTT. Amino acid sequence: CASMRGKGTGELFF.

This clone turned up a few times. V usage is TRBV9 and J usage is TRBJ2-2; D possibly corresponds to TRBD2 (5 bases). The CDR3 contains 15 residues. Trimming cost V 0 bases and J 4 bases, with 10 bases left between them. Germline CDR1 is SGDLS and CDR2 is YYNGEE. This chain's CDR3 is CASSVGTRGTGELFF. CDR3 DNA: TGTGCCAGCAGCGTAGGGACCCGGGGCACCGGGGAGCTGTTTTTT. Combining the CDR3 with reference TRBV9 and TRBJ2-2 gives the whole variable domain DSGVTQTPKHLITATGQRVTLRCSPRSGDLSVYWYQQSLDQGLQFLIQYYNGEERAKGNILERFSAQQFPDLHSELNLSSLELGDSALYFCASSVGTRGTGELFFGEGSRLTVL.

This clone was seen just once. The rearrangement joins TRBV7-2 to TRBJ1-2, with no clear D. Germline CDR1 reads SGHTA; CDR2 reads FQGNSA. The CDR3 consists of 14 residues. The V gene lost 6 bases and the J gene lost 1 base, with 12 bases spanning the gap. The chain's CDR3 is CASRLTVVNYGYTF. The CDR3 coding sequence is TGTGCCAGCAGACTCACTGTAGTTAACTATGGCTACACCTTC.

J is TRBJ2-3 and V is TRBV7-2, with D maybe TRBD1 (6 bases). V lost 6 bases and J lost 3, with 16 bases in between. Germline assignment: CDR1 SGHTA and CDR2 FQGNSA. CDR3 length: 15 residues. Here the CDR3 reads CASSFTGWRTDTQYF. The CDR3 DNA follows: TGTGCCAGCAGTTTTACAGGGTGGCGGACAGATACGCAGTATTTT.

This chain links TRBV6-4 with TRBJ2-1; 7 bases align to TRBD2. V dropped 3 bases and J dropped 5; count of bases not matched to a gene: 7. Germline CDR1 MRHNA, CDR2 SNTAGT. CDR3 size: 15 residues. The CDR3 here is CASSEASGGNNEQFF. DNA of the CDR3: TGTGCCAGCAGTGAGGCTAGCGGAGGGAACAATGAGCAGTTCTTC.

This chain links TRBV4-1 with TRBJ2-7; D may be TRBD2 (6 bases). The V and J ends lost 2 bases and 5 bases respectively, with 22 bases between them. CDR1 and CDR2 (germline): MGHRA, YSYEKL. The length of the CDR3 is 17 residues. The CDR3 DNA is TGCGCCAGCAGCCAACACGGCAGGGTAAGGGGCGGGGACGAGCAGTACTTC. Translation: CASSQHGRVRGGDEQYF.

This clone was recorded a few times. The chain recombines TRBV28 with TRBJ2-7; 10 bases are shared with TRBD1. After removal of 5 bases from V and 2 bases from J, the junction contained 6 bases not matched to a gene. The germline V gene has CDR1 MDHEN and CDR2 SYDVKM. The CDR3 contains 15 residues. The CDR3 region is CASSPWDRGAYEQYF. The CDR3 nucleotides read TGTGCCAGCAGTCCATGGGACAGGGGAGCCTACGAGCAGTACTTC.

Remarks on this clone: Other DNA sequences within the sample encode an identical CDR3. The V gene is TRBV18, the J gene TRBJ2-7, with 7 bases that match TRBD2. CDR1 and CDR2 from the germline V gene are KGHSH and LQKENI. There are 14 residues in the CDR3. V was pared by 2 bases and J by 0 bases, with 1 base of the junction left unmatched. The CDR3 DNA is TGTGCCAGCTCACCAGGACTAGTCTCCTACGAGCAGTACTTC. It specifies CASSPGLVSYEQYF.

The chain combines TRBV20-1 with TRBJ1-1; D remains unclear. The CDR3 covers 11 residues. CDR1 is DFQATT, CDR2 SNEGSKA, per germline (reference sequence). V shed 7 bases and J shed 2 bases, with 8 bases lying between them. CDR3 coding DNA: TGCAGTGAGAGAGTCAACACTGAAGCTTTCTTT. Translation gives CSERVNTEAFF.

This sequence joins TRBV7-9 and TRBJ2-1, with 8 nucleotides matching TRBD2. The germline CDR1 and CDR2 sequences are SEHNR and FQNEAQ (reference sequence). This CDR3 contains 11 residues. The trim removed 5 bases at V and 10 bases at J, leaving 1 base unmatched. The CDR3 coding sequence is TGTGCCAGCAGCCCGGGGGGGGAGCAGTTCTTC. It codes for CASSPGGEQFF.

This chain joins TRBV10-3 and TRBJ1-5, with D perhaps matching TRBD1 (5 bases). There are 12 residues in the CDR3. V was trimmed by 10 bases and J by 1 base, leaving 8 bases between them. Per the germline V gene, CDR1 is ENHRY and CDR2 is SYGVKD. The CDR3 DNA is TGTGCCACCCAGGGCAGCAATCAGCCCCAGCATTTT. It yields the protein CATQGSNQPQHF.

This sequence joins TRBV19 and TRBJ2-2; a weak D match, TRBD1 (6 bases). The CDR3 runs to 15 residues. V was pared by 4 bases and J by 4 bases, with 13 bases between. Germline values: CDR1 LNHDA, CDR2 SQIVND (reference sequence). CDR3 region: CASSRPRGSTGELFF. In nucleotides, the CDR3 is TGTGCCAGTAGTAGGCCCAGGGGAAGCACCGGGGAGCTGTTTTTT.

The chain carries TRBV28 and TRBJ2-5, with D unclear. Per the germline V gene, CDR1 is MDHEN and CDR2 is SYDVKM. The CDR3 is 13 residues long. With 4 bases removed from V and 2 bases from J, the gap between germline ends came to 8 bases. CDR3 DNA: TGTGCCAGCAGTTCGCGCGATCAAGAGACCCAGTACTTC. This gives the protein CASSSRDQETQYF.

This chain joins TRBV7-6 and TRBJ2-2; D ambiguous. The V and J ends lost 3 bases and 4 bases respectively, with 12 bases between them. CDR1 and CDR2 (germline): SGHVS, FNYEAQ. This CDR3 spans 15 amino acids. For the CDR3, the DNA is TGTGCCAGCAGCTTTTCGGGTACGGTCACCGGGGAGCTGTTTTTT. As protein: CASSFSGTVTGELFF.

The gene calls are TRBV5-1 and TRBJ2-5; D might be TRBD2 (6 bases). Germline CDR1 and CDR2: SGHRS and YFSETQ. CDR3 length: 14 residues. Trimming stripped 5 bases from V and 0 bases from J, with 11 bases between. The CDR3 DNA sequence: TGCGCCAGCAGATACGGGGGACACCAAGAGACCCAGTACTTC. The encoded protein is CASRYGGHQETQYF. The whole variable domain, remainder taken from reference TRBV5-1 and TRBJ2-5, is KAGVTQTPRYLIKTRGQQVTLSCSPISGHRSVSWYQQTPGQGLQFLFEYFSETQRNKGNFPGRFSGRQFSNSRSEMNVSTLELGDSALYLCASRYGGHQETQYFGPGTRLLVL.

The rearrangement links TRBV2 to TRBJ1-1, with TRBD1 matching 7 bases. The CDR3 covers 14 residues. V gave up 6 bases and J gave up 5 bases; unmatched junction bases: 9. CDR1 and CDR2 from the germline V gene are SNHLY and FYNNEI. CDR3 sequence reads: CASSHDRVGTEAFF. CDR3 bases: TGTGCCAGCAGCCATGACAGGGTCGGTACTGAAGCTTTCTTT.

The CDR3 loop reads CASSPKGGLYNEQFF. CDR3 DNA: TGTGCCAGCAGCCCCAAAGGAGGCCTATACAATGAGCAGTTCTTC. The V and J genes are TRBV7-9 and TRBJ2-1; perhaps TRBD2 as D (5 bases). Looked up from germline, CDR1 is SEHNR and CDR2 is FQNEAQ (reference sequence). CDR3 size: 15 residues. V was pared by 5 bases and J by 4 bases, with 15 bases between.